A selection of T cell receptor beta chains follows, all from one sample in a study of T cell responses to AZD1222 COVID-19 vaccine. Generated by immunoSEQ multiplex PCR, the TCRdb table keeps only in-frame clones and is missing some. This sample has some 100,000 clones, with around nine tenths found just once. The material was peripheral blood, obtained on day 0 of AZD1222 vaccination. The receptors originated from an adult in good health. CDR3s include the opening cysteine and the closing phenylalanine or tryptophan. The D gene is left open where the match is weak. Not all rows give a size; the values are once, few, many and, for expanded clones, a class.

d_call j_call clone_size v_call cdr3_nt cdr3_aa
TRBD1 TRBJ1-4 - TRBV7-6 TGTGCCAGCAGCTTAGTAGGACAGGGCGAAAAACTGTTTTTT CASSLVGQGEKLFF
TRBD2 TRBJ2-7 - TRBV6-5 TGTGCCAGCAGTTATCAAGCGGGGAGCTCCTACGAGCAGTACTTC CASSYQAGSSYEQYF
- TRBJ1-1 - TRBV5-1 TGCGCCAGCAGCCCACGACAACAGAACACTGAAGCTTTCTTT CASSPRQQNTEAFF
- TRBJ1-2 - TRBV21-1 TGTGCCAGCAGCAGGGGACCAGCGGGTGGCTACACCTTC CASSRGPAGGYTF
- TRBJ2-2 - TRBV6-1 TGTGCCAGCAGTGAAGCTTGGGGCAGGTCTTCCGGGGAGCTGTTTTTT CASSEAWGRSSGELFF
TRBD1 TRBJ2-5 once TRBV27 TGTGCCAGCACCCTTTTCCCTCGGGACAGAAAATACCAAGAGACCCAGTACTTC CASTLFPRDRKYQETQYF
TRBD2 TRBJ2-5 - TRBV24-1 TGTGCCACCAGTGAATCTGGCGGGGGAGGTCAAGAGACCCAGTACTTC CATSESGGGGQETQYF
- TRBJ1-2 - TRBV30 TGTGCCTGGAGTACCCGATGGGGTTCCGACTATGGCTACACCTTC CAWSTRWGSDYGYTF
TRBD1 TRBJ1-4 - TRBV27 TGTGCCAGCAGTCAGGGACAGGGTGGCGAAAAACTGTTTTTT CASSQGQGGEKLFF
- TRBJ1-1 - TRBV6-5 TGTGCCAGCAGCGTCCGGGGAATGAACACTGAAGCTTTCTTT CASSVRGMNTEAFF
TRBD1 TRBJ1-1 - TRBV18 TGTGCCAGCTCACCACCTACAGGGGGGGTGTCTGAAGCTTTCTTT CASSPPTGGVSEAFF
- TRBJ2-5 - TRBV5-1 TGCGCCAGCAGCTTGGGAGTCAATTACAACCAAGAGACCCAGTACTTC CASSLGVNYNQETQYF
- TRBJ2-3 - TRBV19 TGTGCCAGTTCCTGGGGGCTCCCAACAGATACGCAGTATTTT CASSWGLPTDTQYF
TRBD1 TRBJ1-2 - TRBV7-9 TGTGCCAGCAGCTTAGGGACAGGGGGAAGTCGCTACACCTTC CASSLGTGGSRYTF
- TRBJ1-4 - TRBV21-1 TGTGCCAGCAGCCGTCGACAGGGGGCGACTAATGAAAAACTGTTTTTT CASSRRQGATNEKLFF
- TRBJ2-7 - TRBV5-1 TGCGCCAGCAGCCCCCAGGGGCTCTACGAGCAGTACTTC CASSPQGLYEQYF
TRBD2 TRBJ2-1 - TRBV27 TGTGCCAGCAGTTTAGGGACTAGCCCTTACAATGAGCAGTTCTTC CASSLGTSPYNEQFF
- TRBJ2-1 once TRBV5-4 TGTGCCAGCAGCTTAGGAGGGACAAGTTACAATGAGCAGTTCTTC CASSLGGTSYNEQFF
- TRBJ2-2 - TRBV18 TGTGCCAGCTCACCACTGGGGCCACGAACGAACACCGGGGAGCTGTTTTTT CASSPLGPRTNTGELFF